This TCR beta chain stems from a study of T cell repertoires in cytomegalovirus infection. Study as a whole: Based on public TCR beta signatures, there were indications of CMV infection and of a matching HLA type. Study observations and caveats: The response measured ex vivo was dominated by TCR beta clonotypes (HLA-C-restricted and CMV-specific). Pooled public TCR beta family frequency picked out CMV carriers with the relevant HLA.

This clonotype was recorded a few times. The target antigen is unknown. V lost 5 bases, J lost 3 bases, and 17 bases lay in between. Looked up from germline, CDR1 is SGHVS and CDR2 is FQNEAQ. This CDR3 has 16 residues. One entry per CDR3 protein, called by TCRdb with MiXCR from the reads. In the table there are about 180,000 distinct CDR3 sequences, about 17% of which are singletons. The chain employs TRBV7-8 and TRBJ1-5, with a weak D call TRBD1 (5 bases). The sample consisted of CD8+ T cells from PBMCs. The TCR originated in a human donor in good health (CMV status not recorded). Some clones in this sample may be carry-over from other donors' samples. The CDR3 sequence is CASSGGPTNLNQPQHF. The CDR3 DNA is TGTGCCAGCAGCGGGGGACCGACGAATCTCAATCAGCCCCAGCATTTT. Together with reference TRBV7-8 and TRBJ1-5, the CDR3 gives the full variable domain: GAGVSQSPRYKVAKRGQDVALRCDPISGHVSLFWYQQALGQGPEFLTYFQNEAQLDKSGLPSDRFFAERPEGSVSTLKIQRTQQEDSAVYLCASSGGPTNLNQPQHFGDGTRLSIL.